These 20 T cell receptor beta chains were all obtained from the same sample, sequenced in a study of blood T cell repertoires in COVID-19. Some clones are missing from TCRdb's copy, which holds only in-frame ones; the method was immunoSEQ multiplex PCR. The repertoire holds 100,000 to 120,000 clones, with about four fifths as singletons. The sequenced sample consisted of peripheral blood. The receptors derive from a woman in her 70s with acute or convalescent COVID-19.

This chain connects TRBV18 to TRBJ2-5, with no clear D. Trimming took off 2 bases at V and 5 bases at J, with 18 bases between the two ends. The CDR3 extends over 16 amino acids. Germline assignment: CDR1 KGHSH and CDR2 LQKENI. For the CDR3, the DNA is TGTGCCAGCTCACCAGAGGATAGGTTGGATTGGGAGACCCAGTACTTC. It yields the protein CASSPEDRLDWETQYF. Full variable domain (outside the CDR3, taken from reference TRBV18 and TRBJ2-5): NAGVMQNPRHLVRRRGQEARLRCSPMKGHSHVYWYRQLPEEGLKFMVYLQKENIIDESGMPKERFSAEFPKEGPSILRIQQVVRGDSAAYFCASSPEDRLDWETQYFGPGTRLLVL.

This sequence joins TRBV6-2 or TRBV6-3 and TRBJ2-7, with TRBD1 matching over 7 bases. V lost 4 bases, J lost 4 bases, and 1 base stayed unmatched. Germline-derived CDR1 and CDR2 are MNHEY and SVGEGT. The CDR3 is made up of 12 amino acids. The CDR3 is CASSSRGYEQYF. The CDR3 DNA follows: TGTGCCAGCAGTTCCAGGGGGTACGAGCAGTACTTC.

The chain combines TRBV6-1 with TRBJ1-5; weak D call: TRBD1 (5 bases). Germline V CDR1 and CDR2: MNHNS, SASEGT. V dropped 0 bases and J dropped 5 bases, with 11 bases sitting between them. The CDR3 contains 15 residues. For the CDR3, the DNA is TGTGCCAGCAGTGAAGCAATACGGGGGGATCAGCCCCAGCATTTT. It translates to CASSEAIRGDQPQHF.

This chain joins TRBV19 and TRBJ1-5; a possible D gene is TRBD1 (6 bases). CDR3 length equals 13 residues. The V end was cut by 8 bases, the J end by 5 bases, with 13 bases between. Germline loops: CDR1 LNHDA, CDR2 SQIVND (reference sequence). CDR3 sequence reads: CASSGQIHQPQHF. CDR3 bases: TGTGCCAGTTCTGGACAGATCCATCAGCCCCAGCATTTT.

The gene calls are TRBV7-6 and TRBJ2-5; D is unclear. This CDR3 has 16 amino acids. Germline CDR1 and CDR2: SGHVS and FNYEAQ. V was clipped by 1 base and J by 0 bases, with 12 bases between them. DNA for the CDR3: TGTGCCAGCAGCTTAGTTCTGGGCCGTTACCAAGAGACCCAGTACTTC. It translates to CASSLVLGRYQETQYF.

This sequence joins TRBV28 and TRBJ1-5; D not certain. The CDR3 sequence is 13 residues long. Trimming pared 5 bases from V and 5 bases from J, leaving 10 bases between. CDR1 and CDR2 from the germline V gene are MDHEN and SYDVKM. The chain's CDR3 is CASSGGSYQPQHF. The CDR3 nucleotides read TGTGCCAGCAGTGGAGGGAGTTATCAGCCCCAGCATTTT.

V and J are TRBV7-2 and TRBJ2-7, with D tentatively TRBD1 (5 bases). The germline V gene encodes CDR1 SGHTA and CDR2 FQGNSA. This CDR3 has 14 residues. Deletions cut 3 bases from V and 0 bases from J, with 9 bases between. The CDR3 DNA follows: TGTGCCAGCAGCTTGTGGGGCCCCTCCTACGAGCAGTACGTC. Translation: CASSLWGPSYEQYV.

This chain joins TRBV5-6 and TRBJ1-3; D is possibly TRBD1 (5 bases). The V end lost 0 bases, the J end lost 11 bases, and 9 bases lay between the germline ends. Germline assignment: CDR1 SGHDT and CDR2 YYEEEE. CDR3 length: 12 residues. CDR3 nucleotides: TGTGCCAGCAGCTTGGGGGGCGAGGCCATATATTTT. It yields the protein CASSLGGEAIYF.

The chain uses TRBV5-1 and TRBJ2-7, with TRBD1 matching over 9 bases. The CDR3 spans 16 residues. V lost 7 bases, J lost 5 bases, and 16 bases stayed unmatched. CDR1 is SGHRS and CDR2 is YFSETQ in the germline V gene. This CDR3 reads CASAPEGTGLRNEQYF. For the CDR3, the DNA is TGCGCCAGCGCCCCCGAGGGGACAGGGCTTAGGAACGAGCAGTACTTC. Combining the CDR3 with reference TRBV5-1 and TRBJ2-7 gives the whole variable domain KAGVTQTPRYLIKTRGQQVTLSCSPISGHRSVSWYQQTPGQGLQFLFEYFSETQRNKGNFPGRFSGRQFSNSRSEMNVSTLELGDSALYLCASAPEGTGLRNEQYFGPGTRLTVT.

This chain uses TRBV6-2 or TRBV6-3 with TRBJ1-5; D call uncertain. This CDR3 is 13 amino acids long. V shed 0 bases and J shed 15 bases, with 15 bases lying between them. CDR1 and CDR2 (germline): MNHEY, SVGEGT. DNA of the CDR3: TGTGCCAGCAGTTACTCGGTCGGGTCCTCCTGGCATTTT. It yields the protein CASSYSVGSSWHF.

The rearrangement uses TRBV18 and TRBJ2-2, with D possibly TRBD1 on 6 matching bases. This CDR3 comprises 17 residues. Per the germline V gene, CDR1 is KGHSH and CDR2 is LQKENI. V shed 8 bases and J shed 1 base, with 20 bases lying between them. The CDR3 sequence is CASPSLDGTKNTGELFF. Here the CDR3 DNA reads TGTGCCAGCCCCTCCCTTGACGGGACAAAGAACACCGGGGAGCTGTTTTTT. Based on the CDR3 plus reference TRBV18 and TRBJ2-2, the full variable domain is NAGVMQNPRHLVRRRGQEARLRCSPMKGHSHVYWYRQLPEEGLKFMVYLQKENIIDESGMPKERFSAEFPKEGPSILRIQQVVRGDSAAYFCASPSLDGTKNTGELFFGEGSRLTVL.

The chain joins TRBV5-1 to TRBJ2-1; TRBD2 matches 12 bases. Losses at the gene ends were 4 bases for V and 7 bases for J; bases not matched to a gene: 12. The CDR3 spans 17 residues. Germline CDR1 SGHRS, CDR2 YFSETQ. The CDR3 coding sequence is TGCGCCAGCAGCCCCTCGACTAGCGGGGGAGCTGGGAATGAGCAGTTCTTC. Protein sequence: CASSPSTSGGAGNEQFF.

This chain uses TRBV19 with TRBJ2-1; TRBD2 might be the D (5 bases). Germline V gene data show CDR1 as LNHDA and CDR2 as SQIVND (reference sequence). There are 14 residues in the CDR3. V dropped 4 bases and J dropped 10 bases, with 17 bases sitting between them. The CDR3 reads CASSTGGTSSEQFF. As DNA, the CDR3 is TGTGCCAGTAGTACGGGTGGCACTAGTTCCGAGCAGTTCTTC.

The V gene is TRBV18, the J gene TRBJ1-2; D not certain. With 3 bases removed from V and 8 bases from J, the gap between germline ends came to 19 bases. CDR1 is KGHSH, CDR2 LQKENI, per germline. The CDR3 runs to 15 residues. DNA for the CDR3: TGTGCCAGCTCACCGGAACAGACTATGTCGTTCGGCTACACCTTC. Amino acids: CASSPEQTMSFGYTF.

This clone showed up just once. The V call is TRBV19, the J call TRBJ1-1; 7 bases fit TRBD1. The V gene's germline CDR1 is LNHDA and CDR2 SQIVND (reference sequence). V gave up 5 bases and J gave up 1 base; unmatched junction bases: 4. This CDR3 comprises 14 residues. The CDR3 sequence: CASSSGTANTEAFF. The CDR3 bases are TGTGCCAGTAGTTCCGGGACAGCGAACACTGAAGCTTTCTTT.

V and J are TRBV11-2 and TRBJ1-3; D not certain. The CDR3 covers 18 residues. Trimming left V 2 bases short and J 0 bases short, with 17 bases between. Germline CDR1 reads SGHAT; CDR2 reads FQNNGV. CDR3 residues: CASSLSSGLIDSGNTIYF. The CDR3, as DNA: TGTGCCAGCAGCTTATCTTCCGGACTTATTGACTCTGGAAACACCATATATTTT.

The rearrangement uses TRBV11-3 and TRBJ2-5; maybe TRBD2 (6 bases). Trimming shortened V by 5 bases and J by 2 bases, and 21 bases separated the two germline ends. CDR1 SGHNT and CDR2 YENEEA come from the germline V gene. The CDR3 has 17 amino acids. CDR3 coding DNA: TGTGCCAGCAGCAACCAGGAGGGGTGGGGCCAACAAGAGACCCAGTACTTC. This sequence encodes CASSNQEGWGQQETQYF.

This clone was seen a handful of times. The CDR3 DNA is TGTGCCAGCAGTTTATCGACTAGCGGAAGCTCCTACAATGAGCAGTTCTTC. This gives the protein CASSLSTSGSSYNEQFF. The genes are TRBV28 and TRBJ2-1; 9 bases map to TRBD2. J lost 0 bases, V lost 1 base, and 4 bases had no gene match. This CDR3 region has 17 residues. Germline V gene sequence: CDR1 MDHEN, CDR2 SYDVKM.

V usage is TRBV15 and J usage is TRBJ1-3; the match to TRBD1 covers 8 bases. With V trimmed by 1 base and J by 1 base, 0 bases remained unmatched. This CDR3 spans 15 amino acids. Germline-derived CDR1 and CDR2 are LNHNV and YYDKDF (reference sequence). The CDR3 DNA sequence: TGTGCCACCAGCAGAGGACAGGGGTCTGGAAACACCATATATTTT. Translating it yields CATSRGQGSGNTIYF.

The chain joins TRBV28 to TRBJ2-1, with 8 bases matching TRBD2. Germline values: CDR1 MDHEN, CDR2 SYDVKM. J gave up 7 bases and V 7 bases, and 6 bases lay outside the gene matches. The CDR3 is 13 residues long. CDR3: CASTLPGGNEQFF. The CDR3, as DNA: TGTGCCAGCACCCTTCCGGGAGGGAATGAGCAGTTCTTC.